These 8 T cell receptor beta chains share one sample of origin, sequenced in a study of blood T cells in healthy people across ages. Next came a second PCR, run for about 6 to 12 cycles, which used a sample-barcoded 5' primer along with a J-beta primer mix. TCRdb passed the 5' RACE reads through MiXCR, listing each CDR3 protein once. This sample yields about 1.8 million distinct CDR3 sequences, of which around half are seen a single time; roughly 2.1% belongs to the top ten. The sample taken for sequencing was blood. The origin of the receptors is a middle-aged woman in good health.

The chain couples TRBV7-3 to TRBJ1-1, with 7 bases aligning to TRBD1. Looked up from germline, CDR1 is SGHTA and CDR2 is FQGTGA. The V and J ends lost 4 bases and 4 bases, in that order; junction bases with no gene match: 6. This CDR3 region has 14 residues. CDR3 region: CASSSTGVSTEAFF. The CDR3 DNA is TGTGCCAGCAGCTCAACAGGGGTGTCCACTGAAGCTTTCTTT.

V and J are TRBV6-2 or TRBV6-3 and TRBJ2-6, with 8 bases that match TRBD1. Germline trimming cut 2 bases from V and 4 bases from J; bases unmatched to any gene: 7. The CDR3 is made up of 17 amino acids. Germline CDR1 is MNHEY and CDR2 is SVGEGT. The CDR3 protein is CASSYPTGGSGANVLTF. CDR3 bases: TGTGCCAGCAGTTACCCTACAGGGGGAAGCGGGGCCAACGTCCTGACTTTC.

Only one count was recorded for this clonotype. The chain links TRBV7-2 to TRBJ2-7; 9 bases match TRBD1. Germline V gene sequence: CDR1 SGHTA, CDR2 FQGNSA. The CDR3 has 17 residues. The V gene end was trimmed by 1 base and the J gene end by 7 bases; junction bases not matched to a gene: 14. The CDR3 DNA reads TGTGCCAGCAGCTTAGTAGGGACAGGGCGGGTCTACAATGAGCAGTACTTC. It codes for CASSLVGTGRVYNEQYF.

The rearrangement links TRBV3-1 to TRBJ2-3, with 16 bases that match TRBD2. This CDR3 has 17 residues. CDR1 is LGHDT, CDR2 YNNKEL, per germline (reference sequence). J gave up 5 bases and V 8 bases, and 10 bases lay outside the gene matches. The CDR3 region has the DNA TGTGCCAGCCGACGGGGACTAGCGGGGGGGCGTGGAGATACGCAGTATTTT. Its translation is CASRRGLAGGRGDTQYF.

The chain employs TRBV7-3 and TRBJ2-1, with D perhaps TRBD1 (7 bases). This CDR3 spans 14 amino acids. V was clipped by 5 bases and J by 8 bases, with 16 bases between them. CDR1 is SGHTA, CDR2 FQGTGA, per germline. The CDR3 loop is CASSQQGGAYEQFF. Here the CDR3 DNA reads TGTGCCAGCAGCCAGCAGGGGGGTGCTTATGAGCAGTTCTTC.

V is TRBV7-3 and J is TRBJ2-2; weak D call: TRBD1 (6 bases). CDR3 length: 16 residues. The germline V gene has CDR1 SGHTA and CDR2 FQGTGA. Trimming took off 6 bases at V and 5 bases at J, with 19 bases between the two ends. The CDR3 nucleotides read TGTGCCAGCAGTTCCTCCGGGACACTTAAAACCGGGGAGCTGTTTTTT. This sequence encodes CASSSSGTLKTGELFF.

As to this clonotype: Sequence at one end of the junction differs from germline and may be a read error. The genes are TRBV12-5 and TRBJ1-4; D is uncertain. The CDR3 is made up of 14 amino acids. The V gene's germline CDR1 is LGHNT and CDR2 FRNRAP. CDR3 nucleotides: TGTGCTAGTGGTTTGGACTGTAAAGGCGAAAAACCGTTTTTT. Its protein product is CASGLDCKGEKPFF. The entire variable domain, with the rest obtained from reference TRBV12-5 and TRBJ1-4, is as follows: DARVTQTPRHKVTEMGQEVTMRCQPILGHNTVFWYRQTMMQGLELLAYFRNRAPLDDSGMPKDRFSAEMPDATLATLKIQPSEPRDSAVYFCASGLDCKGEKPFFGSGTQLSVL.

The chain links TRBV12-5 to TRBJ2-1, with D perhaps TRBD1 or TRBD2 (5 bases each). V gave up 7 bases and J gave up 3 bases, with 13 bases separating them. CDR1 is LGHNT and CDR2 is FRNRAP in the germline V gene. This CDR3 contains 14 residues. This chain's CDR3 is CASAGGPIYNEQFF. CDR3 nucleotides: TGTGCTAGTGCTGGGGGACCGATCTACAATGAGCAGTTCTTC.